Listed here is a single TCR beta chain. The table came from immunoSEQ multiplex PCR; TCRdb's copy has only in-frame clones and leaves some out. The sample has about 100,000 clones, approximately 86% seen once. In germline, CDR1 is LNHDA, CDR2 SQIVND (reference sequence). Germline trimming cut 6 bases from V and 6 bases from J; bases unmatched to any gene: 20. The CDR3 has 18 amino acids. These data belong to a study of blood T cell repertoires in COVID-19. Looking at the study overall: T cells, B-cell-depleted T cells, or PBMCs provided the cDNA or gDNA that served as material.

Sequences were obtained from PBMCs or T cells enriched from blood (not recorded which). The sequence derives from a woman aged 45-60 years who had recovered from COVID-19. The chain joins TRBV19 to TRBJ1-5; 7 positions agree with TRBD1. CDR3 amino acids: CASSLNNRGGSFGQPQHF. CDR3 nucleotide sequence: TGTGCCAGTAGCCTAAACAACAGGGGAGGATCGTTTGGTCAGCCCCAGCATTTT.